The clone carrying this T cell receptor beta chain appeared once. Its target is unknown. Per germline, CDR1 SNHLY and CDR2 FYNNEI. CDR3 length equals 14 residues. The germline V and J ends were trimmed by 1 base and 1 base, with 7 bases remaining between them. The data derive from a study of shared clonotypes between healthy human individuals. Findings and caveats of the study: Non-shared clonotypes were found to have lower generation probabilities than the clonotypes that were shared by all four of the sorted-subset donors. Clonotype sharing across a few donors was observed for about 5.2% of naive CD4 clonotypes.

Samples underwent the assay at deep level. In the source study's methods: Filtering of immunoSEQ junctional sequences could not match full-length read filtering. Profiling relied on immunoSEQ multiplex PCR, and the TCRdb table lists in-frame clones only, not all of them. Clone size and the V and J calls come from that table; the DNA yielded D and trimming. In the table there are over 300,000 clones, over 75% of which are singletons. This receptor was obtained from a man aged 18-30 years in good health. The sequenced sample consisted of memory CD8+ T cells sorted from blood. Indicated subset: CD45RO+ cells pooled with CCR7-negative TemRA cells. The chain recombines TRBV2 with TRBJ1-2; no definite D call. The CDR3 bases are TGTGCCAGCAGTGAAGGGGGATTTAACTATGGCTACACCTTC. It encodes CASSEGGFNYGYTF.